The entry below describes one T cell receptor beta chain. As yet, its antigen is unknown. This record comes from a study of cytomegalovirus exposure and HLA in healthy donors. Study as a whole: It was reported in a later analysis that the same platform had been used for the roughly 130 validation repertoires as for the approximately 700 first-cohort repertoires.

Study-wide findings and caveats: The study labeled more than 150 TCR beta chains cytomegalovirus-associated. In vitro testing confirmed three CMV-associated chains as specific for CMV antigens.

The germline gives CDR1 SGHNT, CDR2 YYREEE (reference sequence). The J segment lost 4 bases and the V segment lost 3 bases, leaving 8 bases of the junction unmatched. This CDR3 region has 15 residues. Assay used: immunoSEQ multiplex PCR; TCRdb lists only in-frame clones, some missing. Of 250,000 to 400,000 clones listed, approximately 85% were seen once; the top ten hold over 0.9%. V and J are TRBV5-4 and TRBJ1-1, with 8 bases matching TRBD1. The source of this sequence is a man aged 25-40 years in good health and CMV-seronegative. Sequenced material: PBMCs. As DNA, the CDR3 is TGTGCCAGCAGCTCAAAGACAGGGGTTGGCACTGAAGCTTTCTTT. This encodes CASSSKTGVGTEAFF.